This T cell receptor (beta chain) is drawn from a study of shared clonotypes between healthy human individuals (TCRdb year 2020). Turning to the overall study: A few men and a couple of women, aged 18 to 49 years, made up the cohort. For each donor, CD4 naive and CD4 memory were each given three plates, CD8 naive was given two plates, and CD8 memory was given one plate. To estimate repertoire size and how much clonotypes are shared between individuals, the study performed deep sequencing of blood TCR repertoires from 4 to 6 healthy adults. To increase sequencing depth and limit assay-specific biases, different laboratories used diverse techniques to prepare libraries and sequence TCR repertoires. Per donor, leukapheresis produced somewhere between about 0.85 and 8.9 billion PBMCs.

From the germline V gene, CDR1 is MDHEN and CDR2 is SYDVKM. Reading from cysteine to phenylalanine, the CDR3 counts 15 amino acids. Only the CDR3 part of the read is kept: 45 bases, read in frame from the first base. The junction shows trimming of 2 bases on V and 7 bases on J, plus 17 bases between the germline ends. General findings and caveats noted by the study authors: The genetic and exposure-history diversity represented was limited by the small number of donors. Only blood was sampled, and tissue TCR repertoires likely differ from those in blood. Based on pairwise subsampling, the degree of clonotype sharing among donors was expected to be affected by sequencing depth. Naive subsets generally had larger estimated clonotype richness than memory subsets. Sharing across a few donors was observed for roughly 5% of naive CD4, less than 4% of naive CD8, about 2.3% of memory CD4, and 0.4% of memory CD8 clonotypes. Incomplete sequencing was indicated by rarefaction of sorted-subset datasets, despite the large sequencing depth. Compared with non-shared clonotypes, clonotypes shared by all four sorted-subset donors had higher generation probabilities.

To note about this clone: Its antigen specificity is not known. Within one base of it there is no much larger clone, and no base qualities were kept.

Using the deep immunoSEQ assay, multiplex PCR amplified TCR CDR3 regions from genomic DNA. Genomic DNA extracted from each cell subset was distributed evenly over all wells of several immunoSEQ 96-well plates, and each plate served as one replicate. Each replicate PCR for sorted subsets received roughly 200 ng genomic DNA, equal to about 30,000 T cell genomes. The purified libraries were quantified using a Qubit 3.0 fluorometer, sized with a Bioanalyzer 2100, and then quantified again using the KAPA Library Quantification kit. Every immunoSEQ 96-well plate was sequenced on a separate single-read 150-cycle Illumina NextSeq 550 flow cell. Under the source paper's analysis protocol: Because the immunoSEQ output held only junctional sequences and lacked quality scores, the filtering could not match the filtering applied to full-length reads. To assign V/J genes and CDR3, sequences were annotated against IMGT germline references using PyIR, a Python wrapper for IgBLAST v1.9. Reads with weak V/J assignments (E-value above 1e-6), missing CDR3, stop codons, out-of-frame junctions, or ambiguous translated residues were removed. V3J clonotypes were defined as sequences sharing the same inferred V gene, J gene, and CDR3 amino acid sequence. The percentage overlap between two repertoires was calculated by dividing the number of shared unique clonotypes by the size of the smaller repertoire. RTK rarefaction, the Chao1 estimator, and Recon v2.1 estimates of unobserved clonotypes were used to assess repertoire richness. Generation probabilities for all TCRbeta clonotypes obtained by the gDNA method from a handful of donors were computed using OLGA. Entries here come from immuneACCESS through TCRdb and include only in-frame sequences with V and J called. Some clones fail to appear in such tables; in the studies checked, an unresolved V gene covers under half of the shortfall, and the cause of the remainder is unknown. D and trimming were read from the DNA, whereas the V and J calls and clone size are those reported in that table. A total of some 1,900,000 clones appear in this sample, about 95% of them only once. In total, the top ten clones hold more than 0.9% of the sample.

CD8 naive samples consisted of CD45RO-negative cells that were positively selected for CCR7, yielding a CD45RA+CCR7+ population without TemRA cells. Donors were healthy HIV-negative adults with no recently reported acute infections or vaccinations. Only Caucasian adults living in Nashville, Tennessee, USA were represented among the donors. Blood was collected by leukapheresis, and PBMCs were isolated by Ficoll-Histopaque density gradient centrifugation and then cryopreserved in liquid nitrogen vapor phase. Analytical flow cytometry was used to check the purity and quantity of every magnetically sorted T cell population. Each sorted fraction had its genomic DNA isolated and then quantified by UV absorbance on a Nanodrop 2000c.

The sequence joins TRBV28 to TRBJ1-1, with TRBD1 tentatively as D gene (6 bases match). The sample comprised naive CD8+ T cells sorted from blood. The sample's cell subset or site label is to be understood as: CD45RA+CCR7+. This clonotype originated in a man aged 18-30 years in good health. At the DNA level, the sequence is TGTGCCAGCAGTTTAAGGGGGGGGCGAGGAGTTGAAGCTTTCTTT. Its translation is CASSLRGGRGVEAFF.